This passage covers 32 T cell receptor beta chains from one sample sequenced in a study of T cell repertoires in cytomegalovirus infection. TCRdb passed the reads through MiXCR, listing each CDR3 protein once. The sample yields 76,000 or so distinct CDR3 sequences, approximately 3.7% seen once. Sequencing was carried out using PBMCs. The receptors were gathered from a human donor in good health (CMV status not recorded). Some clones in this sample may be carry-over from other donors' samples.

This clonotype was picked up many times. CDR3 sequence: CASSLRDLGQGVNEQFF. The CDR3 DNA reads TGTGCCAGCAGCTTACGAGACTTGGGACAGGGGGTCAATGAGCAGTTCTTC. The rearrangement links TRBV7-2 to TRBJ2-1, with 11 bases fitting TRBD1. From germline, CDR1 is SGHTA and CDR2 FQGNSA. The length of the CDR3 is 17 residues. The J segment lost 6 bases and the V segment lost 2 bases, leaving 9 bases of the junction unmatched. Variable domain in full (rest from reference TRBV7-2 and TRBJ2-1): GAGVSQSPSNKVTEKGKDVELRCDPISGHTALYWYRQSLGQGLEFLIYFQGNSAPDKSGLPSDRFSAERTGGSVSTLTIQRTQQEDSAVYLCASSLRDLGQGVNEQFFGPGTRLTVL.

At least ten counts were recorded for this clonotype. The chain recombines TRBV5-4 with TRBJ1-1, with no clear D. Between the trimmed V and J ends, which lost 4 bases and 2 bases, there was a span of 18 bases. CDR1 is SGHNT, CDR2 YYREEE, per germline (reference sequence). The CDR3 length is 16 residues. CDR3 DNA: TGTGCCAGCAGCCCTCCCGGACGGGATACAAACACTGAAGCTTTCTTT. Translated: CASSPPGRDTNTEAFF.

This clonotype was seen at least ten times. The chain combines TRBV6-5 with TRBJ1-1; D unresolved. There are 13 residues in the CDR3. Trimming removed 2 bases at V and 1 base at J, with 5 bases between. Germline V gene lookup returns CDR1 MNHEY and CDR2 SVGAGI. The CDR3 reads CASSYTENTEAFF. CDR3 nucleotides: TGTGCCAGCAGTTACACAGAGAACACTGAAGCTTTCTTT.

This clonotype was detected ten times or more. J is TRBJ2-1 and V is TRBV27; D perhaps matches TRBD2 (6 bases). Germline V gives CDR1 MNHEY, CDR2 SMNVEV (reference sequence). The V end lost 8 bases, the J end lost 0 bases, and 17 bases lay between the germline ends. This CDR3 has 16 residues. The CDR3 region has the DNA TGTGCCAGCGCCCCTAGCGCGACAAGCTCCTACAATGAGCAGTTCTTC. Its translation is CASAPSATSSYNEQFF.

This clonotype was found many times. The chain carries TRBV5-1 and TRBJ2-7; D ambiguous. The CDR3 loop spans 14 amino acids. Trimming removed 4 bases from V and 0 bases from J, with 11 bases in between. CDR1 is SGHRS and CDR2 is YFSETQ in the germline V gene. CDR3 region: CASSPVGSSYEQYF. CDR3 nucleotide sequence: TGCGCCAGCAGCCCCGTTGGCTCCTCCTACGAGCAGTACTTC.

This clonotype was counted at least ten times. The gene calls are TRBV6-2 or TRBV6-3 and TRBJ1-1; 9 nucleotides agree with TRBD1. This CDR3 contains 15 residues. CDR1 is MNHEY and CDR2 is SVGEGT in the germline V gene. V lost 5 bases, J lost 4 bases, and 8 bases stayed unmatched. CDR3 in DNA: TGTGCCAGCAGTAACCCCGGGACAGGGCGCACTGAAGCTTTCTTT. Protein sequence: CASSNPGTGRTEAFF.

Ten or more counts support this clonotype. This CDR3 is CASSPGNEKLFF. CDR3 coding DNA: TGTGCCAGCAGTCCCGGTAATGAAAAACTGTTTTTT. V gene TRBV27 combines with J gene TRBJ1-4; no firm D call. CDR3 length: 12 residues. Trimming took off 5 bases at V and 4 bases at J, with 5 bases between the two ends. Germline-derived CDR1 and CDR2 are MNHEY and SMNVEV (reference sequence).

This clonotype was detected many times. The rearrangement joins TRBV12-3 or TRBV12-4 to TRBJ1-4, with TRBD1 identical over 7 bases. This CDR3 region has 15 residues. Trimming at V came to 5 bases and at J to 7 bases, leaving 10 bases not matched to a gene. The CDR3 bases are TGTGCCAGCAGTAAGTACAGGGGAAGCGGTGAAAAACTGTTTTTT. It is translated as CASSKYRGSGEKLFF.

This clonotype was counted many times. This chain joins TRBV7-2 and TRBJ1-2; TRBD1 agrees at 8 bases. The CDR3 has 16 amino acids. From germline, CDR1 is SGHTA and CDR2 FQGNSA. V was clipped by 6 bases and J by 5 bases; unmatched bases: 14. The CDR3 reads CASRPGQGLMGYGYTF. In nucleotides, the CDR3 is TGTGCCAGCAGACCCGGACAGGGTTTAATGGGGTATGGCTACACCTTC. The full variable domain, rest sourced from reference TRBV7-2 and TRBJ1-2, is GAGVSQSPSNKVTEKGKDVELRCDPISGHTALYWYRQSLGQGLEFLIYFQGNSAPDKSGLPSDRFSAERTGGSVSTLTIQRTQQEDSAVYLCASRPGQGLMGYGYTFGSGTRLTVV.

For this clonotype: A much larger clone differs by one base, so this may be a read error. The V call is TRBV28, the J call TRBJ1-2; D is uncertain. V lost 2 bases to trimming and J lost 1 base, with 8 bases between them. The CDR3 loop spans 14 amino acids. Per germline, CDR1 MDHEN and CDR2 SYDVKM. In DNA, the CDR3 is TGTGCCAGCAGTTTACCGACCGATAACTATGGCTACACCTTC. Protein sequence: CASSLPTDNYGYTF.

This clonotype has at least ten counts. The CDR3 reads CATSDLDVDQPQHF. The CDR3 DNA reads TGTGCCACCAGTGATCTGGACGTAGATCAGCCCCAGCATTTT. V usage is TRBV24-1 and J usage is TRBJ1-5; D ambiguous. CDR3 size: 14 residues. CDR1 is KGHDR and CDR2 is SFDVKD in the germline V gene. The V end was cut by 3 bases, the J end by 5 bases, with 10 bases between.

This clonotype was detected many times. The rearrangement joins TRBV29-1 to TRBJ1-2, with 8 bases aligning to TRBD1. Trimming cost V 7 bases and J 4 bases; bases outside gene matches: 5. The CDR3 covers 12 residues. CDR1 and CDR2 (germline): SQVTM, ANQGSEA. The CDR3 here is CSDSGTGYGYTF. CDR3 sequence (DNA): TGCAGCGACTCCGGGACAGGCTATGGCTACACCTTC. The whole variable domain, filled in from reference TRBV29-1 and TRBJ1-2, reads SAVISQKPSRDICQRGTSLTIQCQVDSQVTMMFWYRQQPGQSLTLIATANQGSEATYESGFVIDKFPISRPNLTFSTLTVSNMSPEDSSIYLCSDSGTGYGYTFGSGTRLTVV.

This clonotype has at least ten counts. The chain has TRBV6-4 and TRBJ1-1; no firm D call. In germline, CDR1 is MRHNA, CDR2 SNTAGT. V lost 2 bases, J lost 0 bases, and 4 bases lay in between. The CDR3 extends over 13 amino acids. The CDR3, as DNA: TGTGCCAGCAGTGACACCATGAACACTGAAGCTTTCTTT. The encoded protein is CASSDTMNTEAFF.

This clonotype was seen ten or more times. J is TRBJ1-5 and V is TRBV2; TRBD1 matches 7 bases. V lost 6 bases, J lost 4 bases, and 3 bases stayed unmatched. The CDR3 has 13 residues. Per germline, CDR1 SNHLY and CDR2 FYNNEI. The CDR3 DNA sequence: TGTGCCAGCAGCCAACAGGGGAATCAGCCCCAGCATTTT. It encodes CASSQQGNQPQHF.

Ten or more counts support this clonotype. This chain links TRBV4-1 with TRBJ1-6; D unresolved. The ends were cut back, 0 bases at V and 0 bases at J, with 12 bases in the middle. The CDR3 totals 18 residues. Germline V gene lookup returns CDR1 MGHRA and CDR2 YSYEKL. The CDR3 is CASSQEPPPSSYNSPLHF. DNA of the CDR3: TGCGCCAGCAGCCAAGAGCCCCCGCCGAGCTCCTATAATTCACCCCTCCACTTT.

In this sample, this clonotype turned up many times. The genes are TRBV20-1 and TRBJ1-5, with D uncertain. This CDR3 spans 12 amino acids. CDR1 and CDR2 from the germline V gene are DFQATT and SNEGSKA (reference sequence). The V gene lost 0 bases and the J gene lost 6 bases, with 6 bases spanning the gap. In nucleotides, the CDR3 is TGCAGTGCTAGAGATAATCTTCAGCCCCAGCATTTT. Translation: CSARDNLQPQHF.

This clonotype was detected ten times or more. The chain links TRBV20-1 to TRBJ1-5, with unresolved D. Germline values: CDR1 DFQATT, CDR2 SNEGSKA (reference sequence). With 0 bases removed from V and 7 bases from J, the gap between germline ends came to 16 bases. CDR3 length: 15 residues. The CDR3, as DNA: TGCAGTGCTAGAGATCGAAAATTAGGAGGACAGCCCCAGCATTTT. Translation: CSARDRKLGGQPQHF.

This clonotype was counted ten times or more. V and J are TRBV28 and TRBJ2-7; D remains ambiguous. The V end lost 2 bases, the J end lost 7 bases, and 9 bases lay between the germline ends. This CDR3 comprises 12 residues. Germline V gene data show CDR1 as MDHEN and CDR2 as SYDVKM. CDR3 amino acids: CASSLPQFEQYF. The CDR3 DNA is TGTGCCAGCAGTTTACCCCAGTTTGAGCAGTACTTC.

This clonotype was picked up many times. This chain connects TRBV7-2 to TRBJ2-7; tentatively, D is TRBD2 (6 bases). The CDR3 sequence is 16 residues long. Deletions cut 1 base from V and 1 base from J, with 14 bases between. CDR1 and CDR2 from the germline V gene are SGHTA and FQGNSA. The CDR3 loop reads CASSLDIAAASYEQYF. The CDR3 bases are TGTGCCAGCAGCTTAGATATAGCGGCCGCATCCTACGAGCAGTACTTC.

This clonotype was seen at least ten times. This rearrangement joins TRBV19 to TRBJ1-1; tentative D call: TRBD1 (6 bases). V lost 5 bases, J lost 6 bases, and 16 bases lay in between. CDR1 is LNHDA, CDR2 SQIVND, per germline (reference sequence). This CDR3 is built from 14 residues. The CDR3 bases are TGTGCCAGTAGTGCCAACGTCGGGACACCTGAAGCTTTCTTT. Translated: CASSANVGTPEAFF.

This clonotype has ten or more counts. The chain employs TRBV7-6 and TRBJ2-2, with TRBD1 matching 8 bases. Germline CDR1 and CDR2: SGHVS and FNYEAQ. V dropped 5 bases and J dropped 6; count of bases not matched to a gene: 8. CDR3 length: 15 amino acids. The CDR3 nucleotides are TGTGCCAGCAGCCTCGGGACAGGACGTGCCGGGGAGCTGTTTTTT. Translating it yields CASSLGTGRAGELFF.

This clonotype was seen at least ten times. The chain carries TRBV5-4 and TRBJ2-7, with TRBD1 identical over 7 bases. There are 13 residues in the CDR3. Trimming cost V 4 bases and J 2 bases; bases outside gene matches: 3. Germline CDR1 is SGHNT and CDR2 is YYREEE (reference sequence). The CDR3 here is CASSGDRAYEQYF. The DNA for the CDR3 is TGTGCCAGCAGCGGGGACAGAGCCTACGAGCAGTACTTC.

Ten or more counts support this clonotype. This chain links TRBV27 with TRBJ2-7; D possibly corresponds to TRBD1 (6 bases). The CDR3 runs 13 residues. Deletions cut 5 bases from V and 2 bases from J, with 10 bases between. Germline-derived CDR1 and CDR2 are MNHEY and SMNVEV (reference sequence). The CDR3 protein is CASSPRGPYEQYF. In DNA form, the CDR3 reads TGTGCCAGCAGTCCCAGGGGACCCTACGAGCAGTACTTC.

This clonotype was counted ten times or more. J is TRBJ1-2 and V is TRBV28; no clear D gene. The V gene's germline CDR1 is MDHEN and CDR2 SYDVKM. This CDR3 has 14 amino acids. Trimming shortened V by 5 bases and J by 4 bases, and 14 bases separated the two germline ends. CDR3 nucleotide sequence: TGTGCCAGCAGTCCAGCTCCGACACCCTATGGCTACACCTTC. It encodes CASSPAPTPYGYTF.

This clonotype has ten or more counts. The V call is TRBV6-6, the J call TRBJ1-1, with a tentative D call TRBD1 (5 bases). V was cut by 5 bases and J by 3 bases, with 13 bases left in between. This CDR3 comprises 14 residues. Germline V lookup: CDR1 MNHNY, CDR2 SVGAGI (reference sequence). The chain's CDR3 is CASSGGTGDTEAFF. In DNA, the CDR3 is TGTGCCAGCAGTGGGGGAACGGGGGACACTGAAGCTTTCTTT.

This clonotype was counted at least ten times. The chain combines TRBV4-1 with TRBJ1-4; the D gene is possibly TRBD1 (5 bases). CDR3 length: 14 amino acids. V lost 6 bases to trimming and J lost 4 bases, with 12 bases between them. Germline CDR1 reads MGHRA; CDR2 reads YSYEKL. This CDR3 is CASSSGLGNEKLFF. In DNA, the CDR3 is TGCGCCAGCAGTTCAGGGCTGGGTAATGAAAAACTGTTTTTT.

Turning to this clonotype: Just one base apart from a much larger clone, this may be a read error. This chain links TRBV4-1 with TRBJ1-6; D is ambiguous. Germline assignment: CDR1 MGHRA and CDR2 YSYEKL. The CDR3 spans 13 residues. CDR3 nucleotide sequence: TGCGCCAGCAGCCAAGACGCTAGTTCACCCCTCGACTTT. This encodes CASSQDASSPLDF.

This clonotype was counted at least ten times. V and J are TRBV7-2 and TRBJ2-1; a possible D gene is TRBD1 (6 bases). V lost 3 bases, J lost 6 bases, and 15 bases lay in between. The CDR3 sequence is 15 residues long. Germline V gene lookup returns CDR1 SGHTA and CDR2 FQGNSA. The DNA of the CDR3 is TGTGCCAGCAGCTTCCTGAACAGGGTATCCAATGAGCAGTTCTTC. Amino acids: CASSFLNRVSNEQFF. Looking up the rest from reference TRBV7-2 and TRBJ2-1 gives the full variable domain: GAGVSQSPSNKVTEKGKDVELRCDPISGHTALYWYRQSLGQGLEFLIYFQGNSAPDKSGLPSDRFSAERTGGSVSTLTIQRTQQEDSAVYLCASSFLNRVSNEQFFGPGTRLTVL.

This clonotype was counted ten times or more. The J gene is TRBJ2-1, the V gene TRBV19; D is possibly TRBD1 or TRBD2 (7 bases each). CDR1 is LNHDA, CDR2 SQIVND, per germline (reference sequence). The CDR3 spans 15 residues. Trimming removed 4 bases at V and 8 bases at J, with 18 bases between. The CDR3 DNA sequence: TGTGCCAGTAGTAGCCGGCGCAGGGGGGGAGATGAGCAGTTCTTC. It is translated as CASSSRRRGGDEQFF.

This clonotype was picked up one time. The chain couples TRBV12-3 or TRBV12-4 to TRBJ1-1; D gene ambiguous. This CDR3 comprises 17 residues. The V end was cut by 5 bases, the J end by 1 base, with 20 bases between. The CDR3 nucleotides are TGTGCCAGCAGTACCCAAACAGCTTCCCACGGGAACACTGAAGCTTTCTTT. It is translated as CASSTQTASHGNTEAFF.

Ten or more counts support this clonotype. The chain recombines TRBV7-6 with TRBJ2-2, with 12 bases matching TRBD2. This CDR3 region has 18 residues. The junction had 10 bases not matched to a gene; V was cut back by 3 bases and J by 5 bases. Looked up from germline, CDR1 is SGHVS and CDR2 is FNYEAQ. CDR3 DNA: TGTGCCAGCAGCTTTACCACCGGACTAGCGGGATGGACCGGGGAGCTGTTTTTT. Amino acid sequence: CASSFTTGLAGWTGELFF.

In this sample, this clonotype turned up many times. V gene TRBV7-9 combines with J gene TRBJ2-5; 9 bases align to TRBD1. The CDR3 has 16 residues. Germline V CDR1 and CDR2: SEHNR, FQNEAQ (reference sequence). The junction had 9 bases not matched to a gene; V was cut back by 5 bases and J by 2 bases. The CDR3 bases are TGTGCCAGCAGCATACTATCCGGGACAGGGCAAGAGACCCAGTACTTC. It codes for CASSILSGTGQETQYF.